Presented here are 15 T cell receptor beta chains from one specimen sequenced in a study of T cell responses to AZD1222 COVID-19 vaccine. TCRdb's copy holds only in-frame clones and misses some; the assay was immunoSEQ multiplex PCR. The sample contains just under 90,000 clones, nearly 90% of which appear only once. The source was peripheral blood, collected on day 0 of AZD1222 vaccination. These receptor sequences come from an adult in good health.

This rearrangement joins TRBV28 to TRBJ2-7; no firm D call. The V end was cut by 6 bases, the J end by 2 bases, with 17 bases between. Germline CDR1 MDHEN, CDR2 SYDVKM. CDR3 length: 15 amino acids. For the CDR3, the DNA is TGTGCCAGCAGGCTCTATGGGTCGAGGACCTACGAGCAGTACTTC. Residues: CASRLYGSRTYEQYF.

This chain joins TRBV7-8 and TRBJ1-2, with TRBD1 matching 7 bases. The CDR3 spans 14 residues. Germline V gene sequence: CDR1 SGHVS, CDR2 FQNEAQ. The J segment lost 7 bases and the V segment lost 2 bases, leaving 7 bases of the junction unmatched. Written as DNA, the CDR3 is TGTGCCAGCAGCTTACATTTACAGGGGACTGGCTACACCTTC. Its translation: CASSLHLQGTGYTF.

The genes are TRBV6-5 and TRBJ1-3, with D possibly TRBD1 on 6 matching bases. V shed 2 bases and J shed 0 bases, with 8 bases lying between them. Germline CDR1 reads MNHEY; CDR2 reads SVGAGI. The CDR3 runs 15 residues. The CDR3, as DNA: TGTGCCAGCAGTTACGGCAGGGGCTCTGGAAACACCATATATTTT. This sequence encodes CASSYGRGSGNTIYF.

The V call is TRBV28, the J call TRBJ1-5, with D unresolved. The CDR3 has 12 amino acids. V was trimmed by 7 bases and J by 15 bases, leaving 19 bases between them. The germline V gene encodes CDR1 MDHEN and CDR2 SYDVKM. The CDR3 DNA follows: TGTGCCAGCACCCGATCGGATGTCAGCCCGCATTTT. Its translation is CASTRSDVSPHF.

This chain uses TRBV14 with TRBJ1-1; D is unresolved. There are 13 residues in the CDR3. Germline CDR1 and CDR2: SGHDN and FVKESK. V lost 0 bases and J lost 7, with 9 bases in between. CDR3 amino acids: CASSQENSDEAFF. The CDR3 DNA sequence: TGTGCCAGCAGCCAAGAGAACAGTGATGAAGCTTTCTTT.

This chain links TRBV28 with TRBJ1-2, with D possibly matching TRBD1 (5 bases). From germline, CDR1 is MDHEN and CDR2 SYDVKM. There are 14 residues in the CDR3. V was cut by 7 bases and J by 4 bases, with 16 bases left in between. CDR3 in amino acids: CASNWGVGVYGYTF. Written as DNA, the CDR3 is TGTGCCAGCAACTGGGGGGTTGGGGTCTATGGCTACACCTTC.

The rearrangement uses TRBV5-1 and TRBJ2-7; 8 bases fit TRBD2. The V gene end was trimmed by 7 bases and the J gene end by 3 bases; junction bases not matched to a gene: 9. This CDR3 has 14 residues. CDR1 and CDR2 from the germline V gene are SGHRS and YFSETQ. DNA of the CDR3: TGCGCCAGCGCGGGGCTACTAGCGGACTACGAGCAGTACTTC. It yields the protein CASAGLLADYEQYF. The complete variable domain, with remaining parts taken from reference TRBV5-1 and TRBJ2-7, reads KAGVTQTPRYLIKTRGQQVTLSCSPISGHRSVSWYQQTPGQGLQFLFEYFSETQRNKGNFPGRFSGRQFSNSRSEMNVSTLELGDSALYLCASAGLLADYEQYFGPGTRLTVT.

This clone was detected a few times. The chain employs TRBV7-6 and TRBJ1-2; D possibly corresponds to TRBD1 (6 bases). The germline V gene encodes CDR1 SGHVS and CDR2 FNYEAQ. The germline V and J ends were trimmed by 5 bases and 7 bases, with 17 bases remaining between them. CDR3 length: 14 amino acids. The CDR3 nucleotides are TGTGCCAGCAGCCCCGAGCGACAGGAGAGTGGCTACACCTTC. Translation: CASSPERQESGYTF. The full variable domain, in which reference TRBV7-6 and TRBJ1-2 provide the parts outside the CDR3, is GAGVSQSPRYKVTKRGQDVALRCDPISGHVSLYWYRQALGQGPEFLTYFNYEAQQDKSGLPNDRFSAERPEGSISTLTIQRTEQRDSAMYRCASSPERQESGYTFGSGTRLTVV.

CDR3 in amino acids: CASSPRRHSYEQYF. As DNA, the CDR3 is TGTGCCAGTAGTCCCCGACGCCATTCCTACGAGCAGTACTTC. J is TRBJ2-7 and V is TRBV19; no clear D. The CDR3 has 14 amino acids. V was pared by 5 bases and J by 1 base, with 12 bases between. Germline-derived CDR1 and CDR2 are LNHDA and SQIVND (reference sequence).

V gene TRBV10-3 combines with J gene TRBJ1-3, with 8 bases matching TRBD1. V trimming: 6 bases; J trimming: 5 bases; junction bases outside the gene matches: 3. Germline CDR1 and CDR2: ENHRY and SYGVKD. CDR3 size: 13 residues. The CDR3 loop reads CAIRTGDRNTIYF. CDR3 DNA sequence: TGTGCCATCAGGACAGGGGACCGAAACACCATATATTTT.

The J gene is TRBJ1-1, the V gene TRBV7-8; 7 bases are shared with TRBD1. The CDR3 covers 14 residues. The J segment lost 0 bases and the V segment lost 4 bases, leaving 2 bases of the junction unmatched. Germline V gene lookup returns CDR1 SGHVS and CDR2 FQNEAQ. This CDR3 is CASSWGQLNTEAFF. Written as DNA, the CDR3 is TGTGCCAGCAGCTGGGGACAGCTGAACACTGAAGCTTTCTTT.

The genes are TRBV7-9 and TRBJ2-7, with a possible D match to TRBD2 (6 bases). The V end lost 3 bases, the J end lost 4 bases, and 13 bases lay between the germline ends. The germline V gene has CDR1 SEHNR and CDR2 FQNEAQ (reference sequence). This CDR3 has 14 amino acids. CDR3 nucleotide sequence: TGTGCCAGCAGCTTTCTCGGGGGTCGGTACGAGCAGTACTTC. Residues: CASSFLGGRYEQYF. Drawing the rest from reference TRBV7-9 and TRBJ2-7, the complete variable domain is DTGVSQNPRHKITKRGQNVTFRCDPISEHNRLYWYRQTLGQGPEFLTYFQNEAQLEKSRLLSDRFSAERPKGSFSTLEIQRTEQGDSAMYLCASSFLGGRYEQYFGPGTRLTVT.

V gene TRBV11-3 combines with J gene TRBJ2-3; either TRBD1 or TRBD2 may supply D (5 bases each). The length of the CDR3 is 15 residues. The germline CDR1 and CDR2 sequences are SGHNT and YENEEA. Trimming left V 3 bases short and J 0 bases short, with 10 bases between. In nucleotides, the CDR3 is TGTGCCAGCAGCTTGGGGACGGCTAGCACAGATACGCAGTATTTT. Protein product: CASSLGTASTDTQYF.

V gene TRBV25-1 combines with J gene TRBJ2-1; the match to TRBD2 covers 7 bases. The trim removed 4 bases at V and 10 bases at J, leaving 7 bases unmatched. Germline assignment: CDR1 MGHDK and CDR2 SYGVNS. The CDR3 totals 13 residues. The CDR3 region has the DNA TGTGCCAGCAGTGTCACCGGGACTACCGAGCAGTTCTTC. Amino acids: CASSVTGTTEQFF.

The chain joins TRBV19 to TRBJ2-1; no reliable D call. The germline CDR1 and CDR2 sequences are LNHDA and SQIVND (reference sequence). V lost 1 base to trimming and J lost 0 bases, with 7 bases between them. The CDR3 is 15 amino acids. CDR3 DNA: TGTGCCAGTAGTATAGTACTCAGCTCCTACAATGAGCAGTTCTTC. It encodes CASSIVLSSYNEQFF. Full variable domain (outside the CDR3, taken from reference TRBV19 and TRBJ2-1): DGGITQSPKYLFRKEGQNVTLSCEQNLNHDAMYWYRQDPGQGLRLIYYSQIVNDFQKGDIAEGYSVSREKKESFPLTVTSAQKNPTAFYLCASSIVLSSYNEQFFGPGTRLTVL.